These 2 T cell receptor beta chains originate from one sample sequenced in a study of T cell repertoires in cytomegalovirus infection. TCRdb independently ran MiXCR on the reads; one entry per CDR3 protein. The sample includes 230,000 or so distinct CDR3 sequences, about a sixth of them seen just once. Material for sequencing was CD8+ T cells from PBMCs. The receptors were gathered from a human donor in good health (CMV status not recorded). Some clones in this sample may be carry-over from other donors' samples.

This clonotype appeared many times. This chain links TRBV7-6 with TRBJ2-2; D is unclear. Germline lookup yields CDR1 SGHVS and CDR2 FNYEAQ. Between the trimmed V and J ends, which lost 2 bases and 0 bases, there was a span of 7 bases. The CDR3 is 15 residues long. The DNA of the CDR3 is TGTGCCAGCAGCTTATCGACCGCGAACACCGGGGAGCTGTTTTTT. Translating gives CASSLSTANTGELFF.

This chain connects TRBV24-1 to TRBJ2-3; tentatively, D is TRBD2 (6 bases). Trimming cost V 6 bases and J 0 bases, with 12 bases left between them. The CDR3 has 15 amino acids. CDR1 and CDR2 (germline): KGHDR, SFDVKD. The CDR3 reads CATSSWGDSTDTQYF. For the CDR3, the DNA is TGTGCCACCAGTTCCTGGGGGGACAGCACAGATACGCAGTATTTT.